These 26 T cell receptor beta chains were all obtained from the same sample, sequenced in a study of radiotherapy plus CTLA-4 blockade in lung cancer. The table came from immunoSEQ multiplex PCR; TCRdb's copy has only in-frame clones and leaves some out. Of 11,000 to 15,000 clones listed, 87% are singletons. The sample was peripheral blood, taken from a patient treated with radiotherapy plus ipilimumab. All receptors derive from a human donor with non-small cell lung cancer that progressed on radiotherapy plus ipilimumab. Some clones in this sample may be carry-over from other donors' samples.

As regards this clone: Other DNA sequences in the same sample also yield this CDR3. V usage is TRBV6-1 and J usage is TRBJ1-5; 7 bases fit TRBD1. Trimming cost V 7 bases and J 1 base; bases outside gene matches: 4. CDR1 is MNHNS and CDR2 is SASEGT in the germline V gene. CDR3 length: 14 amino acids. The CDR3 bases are TGTGCCAGCAACCCGACAGGGAGCAATCAGCCCCAGCATTTT. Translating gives CASNPTGSNQPQHF.

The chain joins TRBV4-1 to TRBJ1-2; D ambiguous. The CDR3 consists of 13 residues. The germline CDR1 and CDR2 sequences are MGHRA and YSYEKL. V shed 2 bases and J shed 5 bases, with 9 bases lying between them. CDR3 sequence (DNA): TGCGCCAGCAGCCAACGGGAAGGGTATGGCTACACCTTC. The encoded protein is CASSQREGYGYTF.

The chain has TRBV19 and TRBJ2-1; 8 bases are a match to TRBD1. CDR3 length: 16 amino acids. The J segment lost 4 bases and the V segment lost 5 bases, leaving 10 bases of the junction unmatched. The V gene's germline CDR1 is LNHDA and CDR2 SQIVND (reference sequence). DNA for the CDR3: TGTGCCAGTAGTTTTAGGACAGGGAGTTTTTACAATGAGCAGTTCTTC. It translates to CASSFRTGSFYNEQFF.

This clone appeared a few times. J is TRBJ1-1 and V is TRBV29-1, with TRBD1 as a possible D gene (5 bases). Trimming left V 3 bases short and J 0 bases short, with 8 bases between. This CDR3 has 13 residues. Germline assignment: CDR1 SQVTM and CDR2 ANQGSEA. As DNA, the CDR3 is TGCAGCGTTGATAGGGGCATGAACACTGAAGCTTTCTTT. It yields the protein CSVDRGMNTEAFF. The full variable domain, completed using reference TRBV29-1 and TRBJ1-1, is SAVISQKPSRDICQRGTSLTIQCQVDSQVTMMFWYRQQPGQSLTLIATANQGSEATYESGFVIDKFPISRPNLTFSTLTVSNMSPEDSSIYLCSVDRGMNTEAFFGQGTRLTVV.

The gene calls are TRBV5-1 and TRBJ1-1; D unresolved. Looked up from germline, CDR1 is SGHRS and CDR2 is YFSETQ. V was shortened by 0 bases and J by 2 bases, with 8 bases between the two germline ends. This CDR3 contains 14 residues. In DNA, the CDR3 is TGCGCCAGCAGCTTGGACTTCGCAAACACTGAAGCTTTCTTT. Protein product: CASSLDFANTEAFF.

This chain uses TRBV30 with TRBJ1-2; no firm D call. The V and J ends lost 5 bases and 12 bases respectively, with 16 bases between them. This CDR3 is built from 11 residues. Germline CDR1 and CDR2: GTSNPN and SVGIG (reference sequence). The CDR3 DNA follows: TGTGCCTGGTCCCGCCTGGCAGAAAACACCTTC. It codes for CAWSRLAENTF.

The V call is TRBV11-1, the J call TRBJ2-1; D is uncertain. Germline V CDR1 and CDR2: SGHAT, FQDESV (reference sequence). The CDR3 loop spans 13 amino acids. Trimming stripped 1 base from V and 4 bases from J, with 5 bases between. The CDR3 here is CASSLGTYNEQFF. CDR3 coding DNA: TGTGCCAGCAGCTTAGGAACTTACAATGAGCAGTTCTTC.

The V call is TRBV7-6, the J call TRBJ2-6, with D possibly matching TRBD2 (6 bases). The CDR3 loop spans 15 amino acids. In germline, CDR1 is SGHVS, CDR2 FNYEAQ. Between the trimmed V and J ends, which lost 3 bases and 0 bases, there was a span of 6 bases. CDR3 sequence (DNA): TGTGCCAGCAGCTTGGGGGGCTCTGGGGCCAACGTCCTGACTTTC. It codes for CASSLGGSGANVLTF.

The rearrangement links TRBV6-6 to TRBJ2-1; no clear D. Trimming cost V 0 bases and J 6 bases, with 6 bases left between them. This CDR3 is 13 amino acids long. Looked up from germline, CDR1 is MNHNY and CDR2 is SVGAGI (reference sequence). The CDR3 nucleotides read TGTGCCAGCAGTTACTCCGGTACCAATGAGCAGTTCTTC. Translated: CASSYSGTNEQFF.

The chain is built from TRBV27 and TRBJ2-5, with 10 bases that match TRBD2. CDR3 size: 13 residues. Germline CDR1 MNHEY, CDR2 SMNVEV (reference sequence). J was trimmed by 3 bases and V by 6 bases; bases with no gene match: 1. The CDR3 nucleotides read TGTGCCAGCAGGCTAGCGGGAGAAGAGACCCAGTACTTC. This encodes CASRLAGEETQYF.

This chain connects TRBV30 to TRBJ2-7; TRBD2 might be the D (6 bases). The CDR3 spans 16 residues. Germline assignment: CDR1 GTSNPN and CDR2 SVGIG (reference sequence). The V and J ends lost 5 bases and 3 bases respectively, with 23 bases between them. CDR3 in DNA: TGTGCCTGGTGGACCCTCGTGCCGGGAGCTGACTACGAGCAGTACTTC. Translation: CAWWTLVPGADYEQYF.

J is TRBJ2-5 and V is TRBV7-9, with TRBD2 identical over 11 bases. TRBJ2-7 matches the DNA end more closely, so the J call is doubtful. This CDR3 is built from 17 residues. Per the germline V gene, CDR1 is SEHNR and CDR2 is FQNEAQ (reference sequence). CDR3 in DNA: TGTGCCAGCAGCCCAGGAGGACTAGCGGGCAGCTCCTACGAGCAGTACTTC. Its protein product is CASSPGGLAGSSYEQYF.

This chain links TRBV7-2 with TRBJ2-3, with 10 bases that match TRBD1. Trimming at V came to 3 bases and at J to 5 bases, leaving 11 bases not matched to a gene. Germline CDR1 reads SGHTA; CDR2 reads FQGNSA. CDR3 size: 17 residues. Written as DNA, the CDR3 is TGTGCCAGCAGCTTGGGGAGGGGGACAGGGGACGGAGATACGCAGTATTTT. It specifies CASSLGRGTGDGDTQYF.

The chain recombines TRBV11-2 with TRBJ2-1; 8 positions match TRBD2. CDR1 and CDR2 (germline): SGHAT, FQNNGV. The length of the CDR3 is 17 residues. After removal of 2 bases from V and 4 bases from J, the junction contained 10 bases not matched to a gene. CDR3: CASSLTHWTGGYNEQFF. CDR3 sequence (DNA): TGTGCCAGCAGCTTAACTCACTGGACGGGGGGGTACAATGAGCAGTTCTTC. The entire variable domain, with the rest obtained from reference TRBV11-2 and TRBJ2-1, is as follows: EAGVAQSPRYKIIEKRQSVAFWCNPISGHATLYWYQQILGQGPKLLIQFQNNGVVDDSQLPKDRFSAERLKGVDSTLKIQPAKLEDSAVYLCASSLTHWTGGYNEQFFGPGTRLTVL.

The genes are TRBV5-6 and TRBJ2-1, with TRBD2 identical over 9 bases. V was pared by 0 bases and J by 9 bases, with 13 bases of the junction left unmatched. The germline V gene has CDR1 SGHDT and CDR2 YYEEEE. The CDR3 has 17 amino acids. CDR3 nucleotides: TGTGCCAGCAGCTTGGGCCGCCGGCGGGGGGGTACGGGTGAGCAGTTCTTC. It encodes CASSLGRRRGGTGEQFF.

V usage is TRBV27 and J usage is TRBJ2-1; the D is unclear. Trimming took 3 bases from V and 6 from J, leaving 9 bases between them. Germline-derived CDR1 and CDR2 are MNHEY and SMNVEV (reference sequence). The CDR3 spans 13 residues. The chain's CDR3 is CASSFSRFNEQFF. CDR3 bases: TGTGCCAGCAGTTTCAGTCGTTTCAATGAGCAGTTCTTC.

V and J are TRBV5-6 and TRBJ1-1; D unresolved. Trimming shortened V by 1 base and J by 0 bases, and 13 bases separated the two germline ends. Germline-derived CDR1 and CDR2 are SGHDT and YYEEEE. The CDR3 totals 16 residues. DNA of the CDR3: TGTGCCAGCAGCTTGACTGGTGCGTATCTGAACACTGAAGCTTTCTTT. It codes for CASSLTGAYLNTEAFF. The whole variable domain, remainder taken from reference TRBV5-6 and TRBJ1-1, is DAGVTQSPTHLIKTRGQQVTLRCSPKSGHDTVSWYQQALGQGPQFIFQYYEEEERQRGNFPDRFSGHQFPNYSSELNVNALLLGDSALYLCASSLTGAYLNTEAFFGQGTRLTVV.

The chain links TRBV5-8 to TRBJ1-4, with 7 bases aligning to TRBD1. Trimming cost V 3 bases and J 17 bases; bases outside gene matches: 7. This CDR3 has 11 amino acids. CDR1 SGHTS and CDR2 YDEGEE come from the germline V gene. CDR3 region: CASSWAGTVFF. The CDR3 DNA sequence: TGTGCCAGCAGCTGGGCCGGGACAGTCTTTTTT.

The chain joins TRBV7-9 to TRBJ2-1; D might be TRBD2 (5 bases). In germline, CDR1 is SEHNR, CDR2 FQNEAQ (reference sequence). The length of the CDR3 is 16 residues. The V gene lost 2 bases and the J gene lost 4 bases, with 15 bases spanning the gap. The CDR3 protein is CASSLMKVARYNEQFF. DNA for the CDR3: TGTGCCAGCAGCTTAATGAAAGTAGCGAGATACAATGAGCAGTTCTTC.

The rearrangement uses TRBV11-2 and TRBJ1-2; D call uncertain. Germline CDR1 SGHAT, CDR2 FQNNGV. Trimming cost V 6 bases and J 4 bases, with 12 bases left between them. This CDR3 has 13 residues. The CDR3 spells CASRAGVGYGYTF. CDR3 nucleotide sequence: TGTGCCAGCAGAGCGGGAGTTGGCTATGGCTACACCTTC.

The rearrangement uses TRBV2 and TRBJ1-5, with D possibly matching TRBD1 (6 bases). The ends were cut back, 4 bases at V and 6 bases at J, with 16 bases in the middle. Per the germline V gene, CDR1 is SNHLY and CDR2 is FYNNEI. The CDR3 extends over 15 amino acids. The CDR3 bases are TGTGCCAGCAGTGTCCGGGGGGCGCTTGGTCAGCCCCAGCATTTT. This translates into CASSVRGALGQPQHF.

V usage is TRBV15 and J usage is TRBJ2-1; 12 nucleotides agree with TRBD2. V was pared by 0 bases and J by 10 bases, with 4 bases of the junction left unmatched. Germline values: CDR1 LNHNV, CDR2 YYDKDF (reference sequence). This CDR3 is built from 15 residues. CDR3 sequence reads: CATSRDLAGGLEQFF. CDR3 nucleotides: TGTGCCACCAGCAGAGACCTAGCGGGAGGGTTGGAGCAGTTCTTC. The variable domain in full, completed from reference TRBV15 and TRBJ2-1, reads DAMVIQNPRYQVTQFGKPVTLSCSQTLNHNVMYWYQQKSSQAPKLLFHYYDKDFNNEADTPDNFQSRRPNTSFCFLDIRSPGLGDTAMYLCATSRDLAGGLEQFFGPGTRLTVL.

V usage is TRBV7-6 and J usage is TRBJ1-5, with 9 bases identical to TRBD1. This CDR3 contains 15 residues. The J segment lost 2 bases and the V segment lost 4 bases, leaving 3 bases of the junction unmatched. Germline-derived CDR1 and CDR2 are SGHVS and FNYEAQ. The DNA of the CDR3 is TGTGCCAGCAGCTACGGGACAGGGCGCAATCAGCCCCAGCATTTT. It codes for CASSYGTGRNQPQHF.

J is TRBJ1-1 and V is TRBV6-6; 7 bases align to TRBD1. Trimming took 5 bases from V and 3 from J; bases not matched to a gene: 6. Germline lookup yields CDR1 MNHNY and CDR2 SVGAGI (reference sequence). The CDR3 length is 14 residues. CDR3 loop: CASSQQGRDTEAFF. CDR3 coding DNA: TGTGCCAGCAGTCAACAGGGGAGAGACACTGAAGCTTTCTTT.

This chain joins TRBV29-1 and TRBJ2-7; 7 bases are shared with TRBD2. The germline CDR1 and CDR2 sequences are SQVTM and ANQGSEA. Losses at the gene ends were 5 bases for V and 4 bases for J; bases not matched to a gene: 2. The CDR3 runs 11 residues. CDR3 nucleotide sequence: TGCAGCGTTTGGGGGGGGTACGAGCAGTACTTC. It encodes CSVWGGYEQYF.

The CDR3 DNA reads TGTGCCAGCAGCTTGTATTTCACTGAAGCTTTCTTT. Translated: CASSLYFTEAFF. The rearrangement joins TRBV7-2 to TRBJ1-1; D gene uncertain. V was pared by 3 bases and J by 4 bases, with 6 bases between. There are 12 residues in the CDR3. CDR1 and CDR2 from the germline V gene are SGHTA and FQGNSA.